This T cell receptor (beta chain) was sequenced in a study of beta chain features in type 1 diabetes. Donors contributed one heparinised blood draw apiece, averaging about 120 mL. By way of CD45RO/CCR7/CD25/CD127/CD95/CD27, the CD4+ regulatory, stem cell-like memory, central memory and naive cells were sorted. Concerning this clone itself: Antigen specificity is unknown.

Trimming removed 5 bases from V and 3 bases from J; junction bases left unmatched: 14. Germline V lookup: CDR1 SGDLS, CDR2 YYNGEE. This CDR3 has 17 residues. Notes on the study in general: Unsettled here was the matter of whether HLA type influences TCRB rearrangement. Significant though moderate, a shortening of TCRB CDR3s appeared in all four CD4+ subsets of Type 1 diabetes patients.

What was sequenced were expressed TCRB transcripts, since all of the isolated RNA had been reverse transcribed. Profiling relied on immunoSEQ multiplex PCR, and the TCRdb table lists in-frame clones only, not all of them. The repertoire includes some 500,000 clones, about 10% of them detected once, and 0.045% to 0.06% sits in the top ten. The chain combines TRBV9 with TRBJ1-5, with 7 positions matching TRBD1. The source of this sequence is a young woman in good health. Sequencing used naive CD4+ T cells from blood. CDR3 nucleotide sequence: TGTGCCAGCAGAACCCTCCGGGACAGAGACTCCAATCAGCCCCAGCATTTT. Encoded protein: CASRTLRDRDSNQPQHF.